These 24 T cell receptor beta chains were all obtained from the same sample, sequenced in a study of blood T cell repertoires in COVID-19. Assay: immunoSEQ multiplex PCR; the TCRdb copy retains only in-frame clones and omits some. Of 400,000 or so clones in the sample, 87% were seen once. The sequenced sample was PBMCs or T cells enriched from blood (not recorded which). These receptors were taken from a man aged 35-49 years in a cohort exposed to, infected with or recovered from COVID-19 (not recorded which).

This clone showed up just a few times. The chain employs TRBV6-5 and TRBJ2-1; tentatively, D is TRBD1 (5 bases). The V end was cut by 0 bases, the J end by 4 bases, with 10 bases between. Germline V gene data show CDR1 as MNHEY and CDR2 as SVGAGI. The CDR3 extends over 15 amino acids. The CDR3 nucleotides read TGTGCCAGCAGTTACTCGCTGGGGCCTTACAATGAGCAGTTCTTC. This translates into CASSYSLGPYNEQFF.

The chain combines TRBV5-4 with TRBJ2-6; D gene ambiguous. The CDR3 is 14 amino acids. V lost 4 bases and J lost 4, with 9 bases in between. Per germline, CDR1 SGHNT and CDR2 YYREEE (reference sequence). The CDR3 region is CASSDPRGANVLTF. The CDR3 DNA sequence: TGTGCCAGCAGCGATCCGCGCGGGGCCAACGTCCTGACTTTC.

The chain carries TRBV5-1 and TRBJ2-1; 8 nucleotides line up with TRBD2. There are 15 residues in the CDR3. Germline lookup yields CDR1 SGHRS and CDR2 YFSETQ. V dropped 4 bases and J dropped 4; count of bases not matched to a gene: 7. The CDR3 sequence: CASSQSGSRYNEQFF. In DNA form, the CDR3 reads TGCGCCAGCAGCCAGAGCGGGAGTCGTTACAATGAGCAGTTCTTC.

J is TRBJ2-6 and V is TRBV10-3; TRBD1 agrees at 7 bases. The germline V gene encodes CDR1 ENHRY and CDR2 SYGVKD. The CDR3 runs to 14 residues. Unmatched junction bases numbered 3, after V lost 10 bases and J lost 0 bases. The CDR3 sequence is CATGTDSGANVLTF. The CDR3 region has the DNA TGTGCCACCGGGACAGACTCTGGGGCCAACGTCCTGACTTTC.

In this sample, this clone turned up many times. The chain is built from TRBV4-1 and TRBJ1-6, with a weak D call TRBD1 (5 bases). CDR3 length: 16 amino acids. V gave up 0 bases and J gave up 7 bases, with 13 bases separating them. CDR1 is MGHRA and CDR2 is YSYEKL in the germline V gene. For the CDR3, the DNA is TGCGCCAGCAGCCAAGACGTGGGGCGGCAGAATTCACCCCTCCACTTT. Amino acids: CASSQDVGRQNSPLHF.

The chain has TRBV6-5 and TRBJ1-1, with unresolved D. Germline CDR1 and CDR2: MNHEY and SVGAGI. Deletions cut 5 bases from V and 2 bases from J, with 12 bases between. The CDR3 sequence is 14 residues long. As DNA, the CDR3 is TGTGCCAGCAGTCCCTCGGGGATCAACACTGAAGCTTTCTTT. Amino acid sequence: CASSPSGINTEAFF.

This clone was seen more than once but under ten times. This chain uses TRBV19 with TRBJ1-6; 7 nucleotides line up with TRBD1. CDR3 length: 15 residues. Germline loops: CDR1 LNHDA, CDR2 SQIVND (reference sequence). Unmatched junction bases numbered 5, after V lost 6 bases and J lost 3 bases. The CDR3 nucleotides are TGTGCCAGTAGGCGGGACAGACTCTATAATTCACCCCTCCACTTT. Protein sequence: CASRRDRLYNSPLHF.

The chain uses TRBV7-7 and TRBJ2-3, with D unclear. There are 13 residues in the CDR3. Germline CDR1 reads SSHAT; CDR2 reads FNYEAQ (reference sequence). Trimming removed 6 bases from V and 2 bases from J, with 9 bases in between. In DNA, the CDR3 is TGTGCCAGCAGTAAGACACACACAGATACGCAGTATTTT. This translates into CASSKTHTDTQYF. The variable domain in full, with the rest retrieved from reference TRBV7-7 and TRBJ2-3, is GAGVSQSPRYKVTKRGQDVTLRCDPISSHATLYWYQQALGQGPEFLTYFNYEAQPDKSGLPSDRFSAERPEGSISTLTIQRTEQRDSAMYRCASSKTHTDTQYFGPGTRLTVL.

This chain links TRBV5-4 with TRBJ2-7, with TRBD2 matching 8 bases. CDR3 length: 17 residues. V shed 0 bases, J shed 3 bases, and the junction held 11 bases outside the gene matches. The germline CDR1 and CDR2 sequences are SGHNT and YYREEE (reference sequence). The CDR3 region has the DNA TGTGCCAGCAGCTTGGGAGGGATAGCGGGAAACAACTACGAGCAGTACTTC. It yields the protein CASSLGGIAGNNYEQYF.

The rearrangement links TRBV5-4 to TRBJ2-1; D is perhaps TRBD2 (5 bases). V gave up 4 bases and J gave up 2 bases, with 13 bases separating them. Germline CDR1 and CDR2: SGHNT and YYREEE (reference sequence). This CDR3 has 15 amino acids. The CDR3 DNA reads as TGTGCCAGCAGCAATAGCGCCCGAGCCTACAATGAGCAGTTCTTC. Translation gives CASSNSARAYNEQFF.

The gene calls are TRBV5-1 and TRBJ1-3; D is undetermined. The V gene's germline CDR1 is SGHRS and CDR2 YFSETQ. The CDR3 extends over 17 amino acids. The V gene lost 4 bases and the J gene lost 2 bases, with 19 bases spanning the gap. In DNA, the CDR3 is TGCGCCAGCAGCCTGGATCCGGGAGCGTCACCTGGAAACACCATATATTTT. It is translated as CASSLDPGASPGNTIYF.

The chain couples TRBV11-2 to TRBJ1-1, with D perhaps matching TRBD1 (5 bases). Germline-derived CDR1 and CDR2 are SGHAT and FQNNGV. V lost 4 bases and J lost 1, with 10 bases in between. The CDR3 is 14 residues long. In nucleotides, the CDR3 is TGTGCCAGCAGCTCCAGGGTCCAGAACACTGAAGCTTTCTTT. This translates into CASSSRVQNTEAFF. Using reference TRBV11-2 and TRBJ1-1 for the parts outside the CDR3, the full variable domain is EAGVAQSPRYKIIEKRQSVAFWCNPISGHATLYWYQQILGQGPKLLIQFQNNGVVDDSQLPKDRFSAERLKGVDSTLKIQPAKLEDSAVYLCASSSRVQNTEAFFGQGTRLTVV.

The chain carries TRBV19 and TRBJ1-4, with TRBD1 as a possible D gene (5 bases). This CDR3 is built from 13 residues. The V end was cut by 7 bases, the J end by 4 bases, with 10 bases between. Germline CDR1 LNHDA, CDR2 SQIVND (reference sequence). DNA for the CDR3: TGTGCCAGTATGGGCAGGGTTAATGAAAAACTGTTTTTT. Translated: CASMGRVNEKLFF.

V and J are TRBV5-1 and TRBJ1-1, with TRBD1 matching over 7 bases. The CDR3 covers 15 residues. Germline V gives CDR1 SGHRS, CDR2 YFSETQ. Unmatched junction bases numbered 14, after V lost 4 bases and J lost 8 bases. The CDR3 spells CASSLDRWQGVEAFF. In DNA, the CDR3 is TGCGCCAGCAGCCTAGATAGGTGGCAGGGGGTAGAAGCTTTCTTT.

The chain couples TRBV10-3 to TRBJ1-2, with 7 bases aligning to TRBD1. The CDR3 sequence is 14 residues long. The germline V gene encodes CDR1 ENHRY and CDR2 SYGVKD. V dropped 8 bases and J dropped 2; count of bases not matched to a gene: 8. Written as DNA, the CDR3 is TGTGCCATCGGTAGACAGGGAAAGAACTATGGCTACACCTTC. Protein sequence: CAIGRQGKNYGYTF.

J is TRBJ2-2 and V is TRBV7-2; TRBD2 is a possible D gene (5 bases). V dropped 3 bases and J dropped 7 bases, with 15 bases sitting between them. The V gene's germline CDR1 is SGHTA and CDR2 FQGNSA. The CDR3 runs 15 residues. The CDR3 DNA follows: TGTGCCAGCAGCTTTATGAGTAGCGTAGGCGGGGAGCTGTTTTTT. Translated, it gives CASSFMSSVGGELFF.

J is TRBJ1-4 and V is TRBV24-1, with no clear D. Germline V gene lookup returns CDR1 KGHDR and CDR2 SFDVKD. The CDR3 contains 15 residues. V lost 4 bases and J 1 base, leaving 9 bases between the germline ends. The CDR3 sequence is CATSDARGTNEKLFF. The DNA of the CDR3 is TGTGCCACCAGTGACGCTCGGGGAACTAATGAAAAACTGTTTTTT.

V gene TRBV7-9 combines with J gene TRBJ1-2, with D tentatively TRBD1 (5 bases). Germline assignment: CDR1 SEHNR and CDR2 FQNEAQ (reference sequence). CDR3 length equals 15 residues. The V end was cut by 5 bases, the J end by 4 bases, with 17 bases between. The CDR3 DNA sequence: TGTGCCAGCAGCCCCTCGGGGGGGATGGGCTATGGCTACACCTTC. Protein: CASSPSGGMGYGYTF. Full variable domain (remainder filled in from reference TRBV7-9 and TRBJ1-2): DTGVSQNPRHKITKRGQNVTFRCDPISEHNRLYWYRQTLGQGPEFLTYFQNEAQLEKSRLLSDRFSAERPKGSFSTLEIQRTEQGDSAMYLCASSPSGGMGYGYTFGSGTRLTVV.

CDR3 amino acids: CASSSGLLSGGYGYTF. DNA of the CDR3: TGCGCCAGCAGCTCCGGCCTGCTTTCCGGGGGATATGGCTACACCTTC. The genes are TRBV5-1 and TRBJ1-2; tentative D call: TRBD1 (5 bases). The CDR3 spans 16 residues. The germline gives CDR1 SGHRS, CDR2 YFSETQ. Trimming shortened V by 3 bases and J by 5 bases, and 20 bases separated the two germline ends.

V and J are TRBV11-2 and TRBJ2-5; D remains unclear. Germline V lookup: CDR1 SGHAT, CDR2 FQNNGV. This CDR3 comprises 12 residues. V lost 3 bases and J lost 2, with 4 bases in between. The CDR3 coding sequence is TGTGCCAGCAGCTTGACACAAGAGACCCAGTACTTC. It yields the protein CASSLTQETQYF.

This chain connects TRBV19 to TRBJ1-1; D may be TRBD1 (5 bases). Deletions cut 3 bases from V and 0 bases from J, with 14 bases between. CDR1 and CDR2 from the germline V gene are LNHDA and SQIVND (reference sequence). CDR3 size: 16 residues. CDR3 region: CASSIGQGRLNTEAFF. The CDR3 DNA reads TGTGCCAGTAGTATCGGCCAGGGTAGGTTGAACACTGAAGCTTTCTTT.

The chain is built from TRBV19 and TRBJ2-5; 7 bases agree with TRBD2. V was pared by 0 bases and J by 5 bases, with 6 bases of the junction left unmatched. This CDR3 contains 15 residues. CDR1 and CDR2 (germline): LNHDA, SQIVND (reference sequence). CDR3 DNA sequence: TGTGCCAGTAGTATAGAGGGGGAGGGGCAGGAGACCCAGTACTTC. Translation: CASSIEGEGQETQYF.

The chain combines TRBV5-1 with TRBJ1-1, with TRBD1 matching over 8 bases. Germline assignment: CDR1 SGHRS and CDR2 YFSETQ. The CDR3 length is 15 residues. V lost 4 bases to trimming and J lost 2 bases; unmatched junction nucleotides: 7. CDR3 DNA sequence: TGCGCCAGCAGCCTCCCCGGGACAGGTAACACTGAAGCTTTCTTT. Translation: CASSLPGTGNTEAFF.

The chain combines TRBV10-3 with TRBJ1-5, with 9 nucleotides matching TRBD1. Unmatched junction bases numbered 2, after V lost 7 bases and J lost 4 bases. Germline CDR1 reads ENHRY; CDR2 reads SYGVKD. CDR3 length: 13 residues. The CDR3 here is CAIKGQGNQPQHF. CDR3 in DNA: TGTGCCATCAAGGGACAGGGTAATCAGCCCCAGCATTTT.